The entry below gives a single TCR beta chain sequence along with its context. Its target is not known. For sorted subsets, roughly 210 ng DNA per replicate equaled approximately 32,000 T cell genomes. Using immunoSEQ multiplex PCR, the repertoire was profiled, and TCRdb retains in-frame clones only, with some absent. In the table there are roughly 2.6 million clones, around nine tenths of which are singletons. This CDR3 has 13 amino acids. Germline-derived CDR1 and CDR2 are SGHTA and FQGTGA. With V trimmed by 2 bases and J by 6 bases, 1 base remained unmatched. The entry originates in a study of shared clonotypes between healthy human individuals. At the level of the study: Donors were two women and a few men aged 18 to 49.

Study findings and constraints: Between a handful of donors, naive CD4 clonotypes were shared at a level of about 5%. It was the non-shared clonotypes that had lower generation probabilities than clonotypes shared by all four donors.

Sequences were obtained from naive CD4+ T cells sorted from blood. Subset noted: CD45RA+ positively selected. The TCR originated in a young man in good health. This chain uses TRBV7-3 with TRBJ2-4; 7 bases line up with TRBD2. In DNA, the CDR3 is TGTGCCAGCAGCTTAGGGGAGGGAAACATTCAGTACTTC. Its protein is CASSLGEGNIQYF.